Below are 32 T cell receptor beta chains sequenced from a single sample in a study of blood T cell repertoires in COVID-19. TCRdb's table, derived via immunoSEQ multiplex PCR, lists solely in-frame clones and lacks some. In the table there are about 84,000 clones, approximately 82% of which are singletons. Sequencing used peripheral blood. The origin of the receptors is an elderly man with active or convalescent COVID-19.

The chain couples TRBV19 to TRBJ2-3; perhaps TRBD2 as D (5 bases). The CDR3 length is 14 residues. V lost 3 bases to trimming and J lost 0 bases, with 7 bases between them. From germline, CDR1 is LNHDA and CDR2 SQIVND (reference sequence). The DNA for the CDR3 is TGTGCCAGTAGTATGGGAGCTAGCACAGATACGCAGTATTTT. Its translation is CASSMGASTDTQYF.

The chain combines TRBV9 with TRBJ1-1, with D tentatively TRBD1 (6 bases). The CDR3 extends over 15 amino acids. Trimming cost V 4 bases and J 2 bases, with 15 bases left between them. Germline CDR1 is SGDLS and CDR2 is YYNGEE. The CDR3 sequence is CASSISGDTNTEAFF. CDR3 DNA: TGTGCCAGCAGCATCTCAGGGGACACCAACACTGAAGCTTTCTTT. The whole variable domain, filled in from reference TRBV9 and TRBJ1-1, reads DSGVTQTPKHLITATGQRVTLRCSPRSGDLSVYWYQQSLDQGLQFLIQYYNGEERAKGNILERFSAQQFPDLHSELNLSSLELGDSALYFCASSISGDTNTEAFFGQGTRLTVV.

This clone was observed once. The rearrangement links TRBV19 to TRBJ2-2, with 7 bases identical to TRBD1. The CDR3 is 17 amino acids. V lost 7 bases to trimming and J lost 4 bases; unmatched junction nucleotides: 15. The germline V gene encodes CDR1 LNHDA and CDR2 SQIVND (reference sequence). CDR3 coding DNA: TGTGCCAGTACGACGATCCGGGACAGCCCCAGCACCGGGGAGCTGTTTTTT. Its translation is CASTTIRDSPSTGELFF.

J is TRBJ1-3 and V is TRBV4-3, with D perhaps matching TRBD1 (5 bases). This CDR3 is built from 15 residues. Germline V gene lookup returns CDR1 LGHNA and CDR2 YSLEER. V lost 0 bases, J lost 2 bases, and 8 bases lay in between. The CDR3 nucleotides read TGCGCCAGCAGCCAAGACGCAGGGACTGGAAACACCATATATTTT. Translation gives CASSQDAGTGNTIYF.

J is TRBJ2-5 and V is TRBV21-1; TRBD1, the table's D call, lacks a check against the DNA. TRBV21-1 is designated a pseudogene. The CDR3 has 16 residues. The CDR3: CASRNGQTPLRETQYF. CDR3 sequence (DNA): TGTGCCAGCAGGAACGGACAGACCCCCCTCCGAGAGACCCAGTACTTC.

The V call is TRBV5-1, the J call TRBJ2-5, with 11 bases lining up with TRBD1. Per germline, CDR1 SGHRS and CDR2 YFSETQ. CDR3 length equals 15 residues. J lost 5 bases, V lost 4 bases, and 7 bases had no gene match. The DNA for the CDR3 is TGCGCCAGCAGCCTGGGACAGGGGGACCGGGAGACCCAGTACTTC. Translating it yields CASSLGQGDRETQYF.

The chain carries TRBV7-8 and TRBJ2-2; the match to TRBD2 covers 7 bases. The CDR3 covers 20 residues. V trimming: 1 base; J trimming: 4 bases; junction bases outside the gene matches: 18. Germline values: CDR1 SGHVS, CDR2 FQNEAQ. The CDR3 DNA follows: TGTGCCAGCAGCTTAGGCCGGTTTATTGTTGGCGGGGGAGTCACCGGGGAGCTGTTTTTT. It encodes CASSLGRFIVGGGVTGELFF.

CDR3 sequence: CASSQAGQGGNEQYF. Written as DNA, the CDR3 is TGTGCCAGCAGCCAAGCCGGACAGGGAGGCAACGAGCAGTACTTC. This chain uses TRBV4-2 with TRBJ2-7; 8 bases are a match to TRBD1. CDR1 is LGHNA, CDR2 YNFKEQ, per germline. After removal of 1 base from V and 5 bases from J, the junction contained 7 bases not matched to a gene. This CDR3 has 15 amino acids.

The genes are TRBV27 and TRBJ2-7; 8 bases are a match to TRBD1. J was trimmed by 2 bases and V by 6 bases; bases with no gene match: 3. Germline values: CDR1 MNHEY, CDR2 SMNVEV (reference sequence). The CDR3 length is 13 residues. CDR3 DNA sequence: TGTGCCAGCAGGGACAGGGTGACCTACGAGCAGTACTTC. Encoded protein: CASRDRVTYEQYF.

The rearrangement uses TRBV30 and TRBJ1-1; D is unclear. The CDR3 runs to 13 residues. Trimming pared 3 bases from V and 0 bases from J, leaving 8 bases between. CDR1 and CDR2 from the germline V gene are GTSNPN and SVGIG (reference sequence). The DNA of the CDR3 is TGTGCCTGGAGCGGAGGGATGAACACTGAAGCTTTCTTT. Translated: CAWSGGMNTEAFF.

The CDR3 sequence: CASSAGLAWEQYF. In nucleotides, the CDR3 is TGCGCCAGCAGCGCGGGACTAGCGTGGGAGCAGTACTTC. The chain links TRBV5-1 to TRBJ2-7; 10 bases line up with TRBD2. This CDR3 is 13 amino acids long. V shed 4 bases, J shed 7 bases, and the junction held 5 bases outside the gene matches. Germline V gene data show CDR1 as SGHRS and CDR2 as YFSETQ.

V and J are TRBV24-1 and TRBJ2-2; tentative D call: TRBD1 (6 bases). V lost 1 base and J 4 bases, leaving 12 bases between the germline ends. The CDR3 has 16 residues. In germline, CDR1 is KGHDR, CDR2 SFDVKD. The CDR3 is CATSDLKQGPTGELFF. The CDR3 coding sequence is TGTGCCACCAGTGATTTAAAACAGGGACCCACCGGGGAGCTGTTTTTT.

This rearrangement joins TRBV4-3 to TRBJ2-2; possible D gene TRBD2, 6 bases. The CDR3 length is 16 residues. Germline V gene lookup returns CDR1 LGHNA and CDR2 YSLEER. V lost 0 bases and J lost 3, with 11 bases in between. CDR3 residues: CASSQDRASDTGELFF. CDR3 sequence (DNA): TGCGCCAGCAGCCAAGATAGGGCTAGCGACACCGGGGAGCTGTTTTTT.

This rearrangement joins TRBV6-4 to TRBJ2-2; 10 bases are a match to TRBD2. CDR1 is MRHNA and CDR2 is SNTAGT in the germline V gene. This CDR3 region has 16 residues. V shed 7 bases and J 1 base; nucleotides not matched to a gene: 6. The CDR3 region has the DNA TGTGCCAGCACCTCATCTAGCGGGGGGAACACCGGGGAGCTGTTTTTT. Its protein is CASTSSSGGNTGELFF.

The V call is TRBV20-1, the J call TRBJ2-1; 7 bases align to TRBD2. The CDR3 covers 11 residues. The germline gives CDR1 DFQATT, CDR2 SNEGSKA (reference sequence). J was trimmed by 9 bases and V by 7 bases; bases with no gene match: 6. The CDR3 loop is CSGTGGSEQFF. The CDR3 DNA follows: TGCAGTGGAACGGGGGGAAGTGAGCAGTTCTTC.

The V call is TRBV24-1, the J call TRBJ2-3, with D possibly TRBD1 on 5 matching bases. The CDR3 spans 13 residues. Germline CDR1 is KGHDR and CDR2 is SFDVKD. Trimming left V 6 bases short and J 5 bases short, with 11 bases between. The CDR3 DNA reads as TGTGCCACCAGTACCAGCAGGGAAGATACGCAGTATTTT. Translated: CATSTSREDTQYF.

This chain uses TRBV4-2 with TRBJ1-5; D may be TRBD1 (6 bases). The CDR3 totals 19 residues. Between the trimmed V and J ends, which lost 0 bases and 2 bases, there was a span of 20 bases. Germline loops: CDR1 LGHNA, CDR2 YNFKEQ. The CDR3: CASSQDGRDTTGGNQPQHF. CDR3 in DNA: TGTGCCAGCAGCCAAGACGGAAGGGACACAACTGGGGGCAATCAGCCCCAGCATTTT.

The chain has TRBV7-2 and TRBJ2-6; D perhaps matches TRBD1 (5 bases). The CDR3 is 15 amino acids. The V gene's germline CDR1 is SGHTA and CDR2 FQGNSA. V lost 1 base to trimming and J lost 2 bases, with 6 bases between them. CDR3 sequence: CASSLGGAGANVLTF. CDR3 nucleotides: TGTGCCAGCAGCTTAGGGGGCGCTGGGGCCAACGTCCTGACTTTC.

The V and J genes are TRBV3-1 (or the pseudogene TRBV3-2) and TRBJ1-6; D might be TRBD1 (5 bases). V dropped 0 bases and J dropped 7 bases, with 16 bases sitting between them. The CDR3 has 17 residues. The germline gives CDR1 LGHDT, CDR2 YNNKEL (reference sequence). The CDR3 DNA is TGTGCCAGCAGCCAAGATCTTGCAGGGTCTTCCAATTCACCCCTCCACTTT. Translation gives CASSQDLAGSSNSPLHF.

The chain couples TRBV3-1 (or the pseudogene TRBV3-2) to TRBJ1-2; D perhaps matches TRBD1 (5 bases). Trimming removed 0 bases from V and 8 bases from J, with 13 bases in between. Germline-derived CDR1 and CDR2 are LGHDT and YNNKEL (reference sequence). CDR3 size: 14 residues. The CDR3 spells CASSQDPRVDGYTF. DNA of the CDR3: TGTGCCAGCAGCCAAGATCCCAGGGTTGACGGCTACACCTTC.

The V call is TRBV2, the J call TRBJ2-6, with 8 bases fitting TRBD2. The junction had 12 bases not matched to a gene; V was cut back by 2 bases and J by 3 bases. Germline CDR1 reads SNHLY; CDR2 reads FYNNEI. This CDR3 has 19 amino acids. The CDR3 region is CASSETGPGGVGGANVLTF. DNA for the CDR3: TGTGCCAGCAGTGAAACGGGCCCGGGAGGGGTCGGTGGGGCCAACGTCCTGACTTTC.

The chain carries TRBV7-9 and TRBJ2-1; maybe TRBD2 (6 bases). Germline CDR1 and CDR2: SEHNR and FQNEAQ (reference sequence). Deletions cut 5 bases from V and 10 bases from J, with 24 bases between. The CDR3 contains 16 residues. CDR3 residues: CASSQGAGLPEGEQFF. CDR3 in DNA: TGTGCCAGCAGCCAGGGTGCGGGGCTCCCGGAGGGGGAGCAGTTCTTC.

The chain couples TRBV19 to TRBJ2-2; 8 bases are shared with TRBD1. With V trimmed by 5 bases and J by 8 bases, 7 bases remained unmatched. The CDR3 loop spans 14 amino acids. Per germline, CDR1 LNHDA and CDR2 SQIVND (reference sequence). Here the CDR3 DNA reads TGTGCCAGTAGTCCCCAGGGGGCGGTGGGGGAGCTGTTTTTT. Its protein is CASSPQGAVGELFF.

The chain carries TRBV6-5 and TRBJ2-7; 7 nucleotides align to TRBD2. Germline V gives CDR1 MNHEY, CDR2 SVGAGI. J gave up 4 bases and V 10 bases, and 13 bases lay outside the gene matches. The CDR3 totals 14 residues. CDR3 protein: CATQKPGGGYEQYF. CDR3 in DNA: TGTGCCACCCAAAAGCCGGGGGGAGGATACGAGCAGTACTTC.

V gene TRBV3-1 (or the pseudogene TRBV3-2) combines with J gene TRBJ2-3; possible D gene TRBD2, 6 bases. Trimming removed 2 bases at V and 0 bases at J, with 18 bases between. The CDR3 extends over 18 amino acids. CDR1 is LGHDT and CDR2 is YNNKEL in the germline V gene (reference sequence). CDR3 in amino acids: CASSQQTREYSSTDTQYF. The CDR3 region has the DNA TGTGCCAGCAGCCAACAGACTAGAGAGTATTCTAGCACAGATACGCAGTATTTT.

The chain has TRBV7-6 and TRBJ2-5; 9 nucleotides agree with TRBD2. V lost 1 base to trimming and J lost 4 bases; unmatched junction nucleotides: 4. This CDR3 has 15 amino acids. Germline V gene data show CDR1 as SGHVS and CDR2 as FNYEAQ. This CDR3 reads CASSLGGGVGETQYF. CDR3 coding DNA: TGTGCCAGCAGCTTAGGCGGGGGGGTCGGAGAGACCCAGTACTTC.

The J gene is TRBJ1-4, the V gene TRBV6-6; D not certain. Germline V CDR1 and CDR2: MNHNY, SVGAGI (reference sequence). V was clipped by 10 bases and J by 5 bases, with 11 bases between them. CDR3 length equals 12 residues. This CDR3 is CATRALNEKLFF. In nucleotides, the CDR3 is TGTGCCACGCGGGCTCTAAATGAAAAACTGTTTTTT.

This clone has just a few counts. J is TRBJ2-5 and V is TRBV5-1; the match to TRBD2 covers 9 bases. Germline lookup yields CDR1 SGHRS and CDR2 YFSETQ. This CDR3 has 18 amino acids. The V gene end was trimmed by 0 bases and the J gene end by 5 bases; junction bases not matched to a gene: 14. CDR3 region: CASSLELAGLIGRETQYF. The CDR3 nucleotides read TGCGCCAGCAGCTTGGAGCTAGCGGGATTAATAGGAAGGGAGACCCAGTACTTC.

The chain couples TRBV28 to TRBJ2-7; 11 nucleotides match TRBD2. The V segment lost 5 bases and the J segment 0 bases; nucleotides outside the gene matches: 0. CDR1 is MDHEN and CDR2 is SYDVKM in the germline V gene. The CDR3 contains 14 residues. CDR3: CASSGTSGSYEQYF. The CDR3 DNA sequence: TGTGCCAGCAGTGGGACTAGCGGCTCCTACGAGCAGTACTTC.

The chain links TRBV6-5 to TRBJ1-1; the match to TRBD1 covers 7 bases. J gave up 1 base and V 4 bases, and 3 bases lay outside the gene matches. Germline V CDR1 and CDR2: MNHEY, SVGAGI. The CDR3 contains 14 residues. The CDR3 sequence: CASSSGGKNTEAFF. The CDR3 nucleotides are TGTGCCAGCAGTTCAGGGGGGAAGAACACTGAAGCTTTCTTT.

This chain joins TRBV30 and TRBJ1-6; 7 bases match TRBD1. CDR3 size: 16 residues. The ends lost 3 bases at V and 6 bases at J; junction bases unmatched: 11. From germline, CDR1 is GTSNPN and CDR2 SVGIG (reference sequence). The chain's CDR3 is CAWRGKGGAGNSPLHF. CDR3 nucleotide sequence: TGTGCCTGGAGGGGCAAAGGGGGCGCCGGTAATTCACCCCTCCACTTT.

The chain has TRBV7-9 and TRBJ2-3; unclear D gene. Trimming took 1 base from V and 0 from J, leaving 8 bases between them. From germline, CDR1 is SEHNR and CDR2 FQNEAQ (reference sequence). This CDR3 comprises 15 residues. The CDR3 loop reads CASSLVVRSTDTQYF. As DNA, the CDR3 is TGTGCCAGCAGCTTAGTCGTGCGGAGCACAGATACGCAGTATTTT. Drawing the rest from reference TRBV7-9 and TRBJ2-3, the complete variable domain is DTGVSQNPRHKITKRGQNVTFRCDPISEHNRLYWYRQTLGQGPEFLTYFQNEAQLEKSRLLSDRFSAERPKGSFSTLEIQRTEQGDSAMYLCASSLVVRSTDTQYFGPGTRLTVL.